The rows below give T cell receptor beta chains drawn from one sample of a study of control samples from healthy donors and cancer patients. Produced via immunoSEQ multiplex PCR; TCRdb's table is partial and in-frame only. This table has about 160,000 clones, roughly 94% appearing once. Sequencing was done on a sample of blood. All receptors derive from a woman between 40 and 50 years old in good health. Both conserved end residues are part of each CDR3. The D gene is left open where the match is weak. The listing skips clone size in some rows; elsewhere it reads once, few, many or a size class.

once	-	TRBV6-1	TRBJ1-5	TGTGCCAGCAGTGAAGGGGCAGGGGAATGGCAGCCCCAGCATTTT	CASSEGAGEWQPQHF
-	TRBD2	TRBV15	TRBJ2-1	TGTGCCACCAGCAAGACTAGCGGGAGGGTCTATGAGCAGTTCTTC	CATSKTSGRVYEQFF
-	TRBD2	TRBV11-2	TRBJ2-2	TGTGCCAGCAGCTCCTTTCCGGGGGGGAACACCGGGGAGCTGTTTTTT	CASSSFPGGNTGELFF
-	-	TRBV18	TRBJ1-3	TGTGCCAGCTCACCACGGCTAGCCTCGGACTCTGGAAACACCATATATTTT	CASSPRLASDSGNTIYF
-	-	TRBV4-3	TRBJ1-6	TGCGCCAGCAGCCAAGGACCTAGCTCCTATAATTCACCCCTCCACTTT	CASSQGPSSYNSPLHF
-	-	TRBV6-5	TRBJ1-2	TGTGCCAGCAGTTACATGCAGGGAGGAATCTATGGCTACACCTTC	CASSYMQGGIYGYTF
-	-	TRBV7-8	TRBJ1-4	TGTGCCAGCAGCAACGGGGGTGGGACTAATGAAAAACTGTTTTTT	CASSNGGGTNEKLFF
-	-	TRBV9	TRBJ1-1	TGTGCCAGCAGCGAGAGGGGGGACGGAAACACTGAAGCTTTCTTT	CASSERGDGNTEAFF
-	-	TRBV5-8	TRBJ1-4	TGTGCCAGCAGCCCGGGGCAGGCAACTAATGAAAAACTGTTTTTT	CASSPGQATNEKLFF
-	TRBD1	TRBV12-5	TRBJ1-6	TGTGCTAGTGGTTTCGGGACAGGGGGCAATTCACCCCTCCACTTT	CASGFGTGGNSPLHF
-	-	TRBV4-3	TRBJ1-1	TGCGCCAGCAGCCAAGTCCCAGGGACCACTGAAGCTTTCTTT	CASSQVPGTTEAFF
once	-	TRBV7-9	TRBJ2-2	TGTGCCAGCCGGGGTGGAACAGGGTTTACCGGGGAGCTGTTTTTT	CASRGGTGFTGELFF
-	-	TRBV11-2	TRBJ1-1	TGTGCCAGCAGGGGTTCGGCACGTAGGAACACTGAAGCTTTCTTT	CASRGSARRNTEAFF
-	TRBD2	TRBV7-2	TRBJ2-3	TGTGCCAGCAGCTGGGTAGCGGGGGAGGGCACAGATACGCAGTATTTT	CASSWVAGEGTDTQYF
-	-	TRBV7-2	TRBJ1-2	TGTGCCAGCAGCTTAAAGCGGGATGGCTACACCTTC	CASSLKRDGYTF
once	-	TRBV10-3	TRBJ1-1	TGTGCCATCAGTGAGGGAGACACTGAAGCTTTCTTT	CAISEGDTEAFF
-	TRBD1	TRBV7-9	TRBJ1-2	TGTGCCAGCAGCGAGGGACAGGGGAAGACCTATGGCTACACCTTC	CASSEGQGKTYGYTF
-	-	TRBV12-3/TRBV12-4	TRBJ1-1	TGTGCCAGCAGTTTAAGTCCCATCACTGAAGCTTTCTTT	CASSLSPITEAFF
few	TRBD1	TRBV29-1	TRBJ2-1	TGCAGCGTTTACCCCGGGACAGGGAATTTGAATGAGCAGTTCTTC	CSVYPGTGNLNEQFF
-	-	TRBV19	TRBJ1-5	TGTGCCAGTAGTAGCACAGGGTTCAATCAGCCCCAGCATTTT	CASSSTGFNQPQHF
-	-	TRBV5-1	TRBJ2-5	TGCGCCAGCAGCTTGGCCGGAAGAGAGACCCAGTACTTC	CASSLAGRETQYF
-	-	TRBV7-9	TRBJ2-7	TGTGCCAGCAGCTTACGGACCGGAACGACCGGTGCCGAGCAGTACTTC	CASSLRTGTTGAEQYF
-	-	TRBV9	TRBJ1-1	TGTGCCAGCAGCGTAGGCTTCGCGGACACTGAAGCTTTCTTT	CASSVGFADTEAFF
-	-	TRBV18	TRBJ1-6	TGTGCCAGCTCCCCGGGGGTCTTGCAGTATAATTCACCCCTCCACTTT	CASSPGVLQYNSPLHF
-	-	TRBV6-6	TRBJ2-7	TGTGCCAGTTCGGGAGGGGGCACATACGAGCAGTACTTC	CASSGGGTYEQYF
-	-	TRBV30	TRBJ2-3	TGTGCCTGGAGTGTCAAGGGCACAGATACGCAGTATTTT	CAWSVKGTDTQYF
-	-	TRBV6-1	TRBJ2-7	TGTGCCAGCAGTGAAGAGTTCGGGGTCTACGAGCAGTACTTC	CASSEEFGVYEQYF
once	-	TRBV11-2	TRBJ2-7	TGTGCCAGCAGCCCCGTCTTGGGAAAATTTACCTACGAGCAGTACTTC	CASSPVLGKFTYEQYF
-	TRBD2	TRBV7-9	TRBJ2-1	TGTGCCGTAACGGGAGGCAATGAGCAGTTCTTC	CAVTGGNEQFF
-	-	TRBV4-3	TRBJ2-2	TGCGCCAGCAGTTCAGGGGCTACGAACACCGGGGAGCTGTTTTTT	CASSSGATNTGELFF
once	-	TRBV18	TRBJ2-7	TGTGCCAGCTCACCCAACCGGGAGAAAACGAACGAGCAGTACTTC	CASSPNREKTNEQYF
-	TRBD1	TRBV5-1	TRBJ1-1	TGCGCCAGCAGGAGTGCCGGGACAGCGAACACTGAAGCTTTCTTT	CASRSAGTANTEAFF
-	TRBD1	TRBV7-9	TRBJ1-4	TGTGCCAGCAGCCCCCCGGGACAGAATAATGAAAAACTGTTTTTT	CASSPPGQNNEKLFF